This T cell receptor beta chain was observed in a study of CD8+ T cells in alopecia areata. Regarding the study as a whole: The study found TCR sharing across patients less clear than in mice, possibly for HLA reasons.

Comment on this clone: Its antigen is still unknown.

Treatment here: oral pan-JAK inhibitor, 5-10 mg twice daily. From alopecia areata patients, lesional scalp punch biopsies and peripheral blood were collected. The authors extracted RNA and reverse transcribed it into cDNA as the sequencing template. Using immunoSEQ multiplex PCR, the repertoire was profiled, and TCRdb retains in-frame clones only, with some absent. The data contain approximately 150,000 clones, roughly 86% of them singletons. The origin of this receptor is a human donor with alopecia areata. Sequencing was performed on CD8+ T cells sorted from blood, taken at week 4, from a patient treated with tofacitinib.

The CDR3 coding sequence is TGTGCCAGCAGCAAAACGCCGCCGGGACACAATAGCAATCAGCCCCAGCATTTT. Translated, it gives CASSKTPPGHNSNQPQHF. This sequence joins TRBV7-8 and TRBJ1-5; possible D gene TRBD1, 6 bases. This CDR3 is 18 amino acids long. Trimming stripped 5 bases from V and 0 bases from J, with 20 bases between. Germline V lookup: CDR1 SGHVS, CDR2 FQNEAQ.